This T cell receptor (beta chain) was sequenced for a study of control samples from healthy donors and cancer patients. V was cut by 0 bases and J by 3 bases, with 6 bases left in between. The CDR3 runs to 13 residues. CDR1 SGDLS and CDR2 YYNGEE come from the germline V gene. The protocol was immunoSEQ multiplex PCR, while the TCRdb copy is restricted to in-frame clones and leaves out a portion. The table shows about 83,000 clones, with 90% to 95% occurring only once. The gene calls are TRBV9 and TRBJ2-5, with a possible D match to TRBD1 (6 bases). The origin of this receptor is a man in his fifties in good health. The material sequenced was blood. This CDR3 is CASSVEGEETQYF. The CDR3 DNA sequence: TGTGCCAGCAGCGTAGAGGGGGAAGAGACCCAGTACTTC.